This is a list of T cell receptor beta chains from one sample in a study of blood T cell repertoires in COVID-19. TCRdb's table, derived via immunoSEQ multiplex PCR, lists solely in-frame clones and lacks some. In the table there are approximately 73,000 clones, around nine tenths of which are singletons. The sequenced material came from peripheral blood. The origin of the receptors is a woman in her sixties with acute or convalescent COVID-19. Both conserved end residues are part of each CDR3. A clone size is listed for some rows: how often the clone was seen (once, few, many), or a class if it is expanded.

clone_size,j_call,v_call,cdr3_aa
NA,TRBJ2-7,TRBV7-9,CASSLINGGNYEQYF
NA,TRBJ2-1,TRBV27,CASSLGLYNEQFF
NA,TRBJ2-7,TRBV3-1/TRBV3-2,CASSQAGQGSYEQYF
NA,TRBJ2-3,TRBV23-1,CASSHLDRTAADTQYF
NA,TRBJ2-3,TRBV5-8,CASSLGWRTDTQYF
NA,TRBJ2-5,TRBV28,CASSTSGTLPAETQYF
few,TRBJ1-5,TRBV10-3,CAISESQGSYSNQPQHF
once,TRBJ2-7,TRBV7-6,CASSPRGSSGSYEQYF
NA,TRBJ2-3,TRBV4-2,CASSQAGSADTQYF
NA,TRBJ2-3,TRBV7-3,CASSLTFGTDTQYF
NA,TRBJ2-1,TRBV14,CASSPRVHSYNEQFF
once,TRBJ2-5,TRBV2,CASSRLAGQETQYF
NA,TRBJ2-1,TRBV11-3,CASSSGLSSYNEQFF
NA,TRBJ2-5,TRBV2,CASSGTSGGEETQYF
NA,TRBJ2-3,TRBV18,CASSPGPTASTDTQYF
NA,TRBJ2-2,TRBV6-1,CASSEGGSRGQTGELFF
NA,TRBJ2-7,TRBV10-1,CARLTGARAYEQYF
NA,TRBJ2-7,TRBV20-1,CSASIAYEQYF